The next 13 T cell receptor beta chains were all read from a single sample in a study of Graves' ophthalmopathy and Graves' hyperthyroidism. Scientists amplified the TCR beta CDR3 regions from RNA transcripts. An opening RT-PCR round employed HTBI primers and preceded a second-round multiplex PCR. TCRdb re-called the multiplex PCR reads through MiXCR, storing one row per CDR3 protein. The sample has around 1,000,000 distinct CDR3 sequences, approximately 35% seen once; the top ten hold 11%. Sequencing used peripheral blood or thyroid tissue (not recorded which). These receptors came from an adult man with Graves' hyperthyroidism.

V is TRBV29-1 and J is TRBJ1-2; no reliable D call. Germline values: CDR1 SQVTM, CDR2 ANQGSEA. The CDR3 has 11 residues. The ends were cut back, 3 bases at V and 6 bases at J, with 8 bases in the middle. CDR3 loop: CSVDKVDGYTF. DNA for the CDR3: TGCAGCGTTGACAAAGTGGATGGCTACACCTTC.

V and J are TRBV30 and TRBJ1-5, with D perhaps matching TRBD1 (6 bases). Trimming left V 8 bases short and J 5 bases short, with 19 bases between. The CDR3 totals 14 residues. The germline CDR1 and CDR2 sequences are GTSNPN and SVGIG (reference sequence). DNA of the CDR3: TGTGCCAGCTCAGGGCCAGGGGCCCATCAGCCCCAGCATTTT. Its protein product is CASSGPGAHQPQHF.

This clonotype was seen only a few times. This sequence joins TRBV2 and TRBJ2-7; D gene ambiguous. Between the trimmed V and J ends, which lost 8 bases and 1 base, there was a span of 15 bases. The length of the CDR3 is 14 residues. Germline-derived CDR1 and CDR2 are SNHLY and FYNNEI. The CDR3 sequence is CASPVVRLSYEQYF. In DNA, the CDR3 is TGTGCCAGCCCTGTGGTGCGGCTGTCCTACGAGCAGTACTTC.

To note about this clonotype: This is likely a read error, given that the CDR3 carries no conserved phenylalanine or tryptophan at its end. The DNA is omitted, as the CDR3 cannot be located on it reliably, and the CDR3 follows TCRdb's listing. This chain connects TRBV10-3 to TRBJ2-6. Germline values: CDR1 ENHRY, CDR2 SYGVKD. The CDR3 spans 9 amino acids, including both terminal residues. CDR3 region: CAISDAANT.

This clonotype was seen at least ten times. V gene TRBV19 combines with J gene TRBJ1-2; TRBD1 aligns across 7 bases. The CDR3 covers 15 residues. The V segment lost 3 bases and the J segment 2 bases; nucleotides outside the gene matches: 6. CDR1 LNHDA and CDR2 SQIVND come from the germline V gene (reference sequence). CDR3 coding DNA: TGTGCCAGTAGTATCCCGGGACAGCGAAACTATGGCTACACCTTC. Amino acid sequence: CASSIPGQRNYGYTF.

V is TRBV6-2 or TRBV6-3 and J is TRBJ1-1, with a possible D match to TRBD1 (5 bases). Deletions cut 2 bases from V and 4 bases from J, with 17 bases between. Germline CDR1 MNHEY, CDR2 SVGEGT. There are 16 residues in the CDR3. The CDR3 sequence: CASSYPSSGAGTEAFF. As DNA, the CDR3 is TGTGCCAGCAGTTACCCCTCAAGCGGGGCTGGCACTGAAGCTTTCTTT.

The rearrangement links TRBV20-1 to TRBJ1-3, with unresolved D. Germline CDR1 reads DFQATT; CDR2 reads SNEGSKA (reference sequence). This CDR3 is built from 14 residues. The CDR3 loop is CSLTRGSSGNTIYF. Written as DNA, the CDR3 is TGCAGCCTCACGCGCGGTAGCTCTGGAAACACCATATATTTT.

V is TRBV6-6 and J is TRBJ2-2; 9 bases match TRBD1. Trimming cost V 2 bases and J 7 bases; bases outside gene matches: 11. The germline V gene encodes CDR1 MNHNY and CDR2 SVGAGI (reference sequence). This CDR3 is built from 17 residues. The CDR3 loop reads CASSYSPVDRGVGELFF. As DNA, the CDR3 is TGTGCCAGCAGTTACAGCCCCGTGGACAGGGGTGTCGGGGAGCTGTTTTTT.

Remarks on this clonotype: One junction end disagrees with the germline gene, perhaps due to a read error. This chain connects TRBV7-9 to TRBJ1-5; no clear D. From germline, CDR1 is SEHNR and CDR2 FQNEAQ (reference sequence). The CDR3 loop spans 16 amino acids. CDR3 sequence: CASGFGAGALNQPQHF. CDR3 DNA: TGTGCCAGCGGCTTCGGCGCAGGAGCGCTCAATCAGCCCCAGCATTTT.

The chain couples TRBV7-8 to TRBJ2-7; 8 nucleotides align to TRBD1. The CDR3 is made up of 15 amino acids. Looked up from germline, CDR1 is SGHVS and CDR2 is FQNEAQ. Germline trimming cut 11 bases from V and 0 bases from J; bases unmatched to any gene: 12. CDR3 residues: CACESRDRFSYEQYF. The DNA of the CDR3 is TGTGCCTGTGAGAGCCGGGACAGGTTCTCCTACGAGCAGTACTTC.

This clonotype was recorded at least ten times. In DNA, the CDR3 is TGTGCCATCAGTGAGTCGACAGGGGGGAGCAATGGCTACACCTTC. It translates to CAISESTGGSNGYTF. The chain couples TRBV10-3 to TRBJ1-2; 9 bases are shared with TRBD1. CDR1 is ENHRY and CDR2 is SYGVKD in the germline V gene. The CDR3 runs to 15 residues. Trimming cost V 0 bases and J 6 bases; bases outside gene matches: 5.

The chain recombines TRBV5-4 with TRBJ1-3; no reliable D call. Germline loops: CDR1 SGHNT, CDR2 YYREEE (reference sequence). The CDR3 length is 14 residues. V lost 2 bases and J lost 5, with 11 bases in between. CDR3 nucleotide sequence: TGTGCCAGCAGCTTCTGGGGTGGCAGAAACACCATATATTTT. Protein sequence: CASSFWGGRNTIYF.

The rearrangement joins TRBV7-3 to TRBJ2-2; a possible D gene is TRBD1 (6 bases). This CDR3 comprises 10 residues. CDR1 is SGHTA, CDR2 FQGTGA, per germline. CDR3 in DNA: TGTGCTGACAGGACCGGGGAGCTGTTTTTT. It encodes CADRTGELFF.